These T cell receptor beta chains were read from a single sample in a study of identical twins. TCRdb independently ran MiXCR on the 5' RACE reads; one entry per CDR3 protein. This sample has some 260,000 distinct CDR3 sequences, with about 14% found just once. Sequencing input: memory (CD45RO+) T cells sorted from blood. The receptors shown here come from a young woman in good health. CDR3s include the opening cysteine and the closing phenylalanine or tryptophan. A D gene is named only where the DNA matches it firmly. Clone size is given for some rows only: seen once, a few or many times, or a class if the clone is expanded.

>TRBJ2-7|TRBV12-3/TRBV12-4|-|TRBD2
CASRSSGRGSEQYF
TGTGCCAGCAGAAGTAGCGGGAGGGGATCGGAGCAGTACTTC
>TRBJ2-2|TRBV3-1|few|-
CASSLRQALNTGELFF
TGTGCCAGCAGCCTCAGACAGGCACTGAACACCGGGGAGCTGTTTTTT
>TRBJ2-1|TRBV20-1|-|TRBD2
CSARVGGGAYNEQFF
TGCAGTGCTAGAGTTGGTGGGGGGGCCTACAATGAGCAGTTCTTC
>TRBJ2-5|TRBV20-1|few|-
CSAPQGRSDRETQYF
TGCAGTGCACCCCAGGGAAGGTCAGACCGGGAGACCCAGTACTTC
>TRBJ2-7|TRBV5-5|many|-
CASSLEWGANEQYF
TGTGCCAGCAGCTTGGAGTGGGGGGCCAACGAGCAGTACTTC
>TRBJ1-1|TRBV7-9|few|-
CASSLGTADTEAFF
TGTGCCAGCAGCTTAGGGACAGCAGACACTGAAGCTTTCTTT
>TRBJ1-1|TRBV4-2|-|-
CASSQGSLILDTEAFF
TGTGCCAGCAGCCAAGGGTCGTTAATTCTCGACACTGAAGCTTTCTTT
>TRBJ2-7|TRBV29-1|few|TRBD1
CSALRDRSYEQYF
TGCAGCGCCCTCCGGGACAGGAGCTACGAGCAGTACTTC
>TRBJ1-2|TRBV12-3/TRBV12-4|many|-
CASRPFAGSGYGYTF
TGTGCCAGCAGGCCCTTTGCAGGGTCGGGCTATGGCTACACCTTC
>TRBJ2-2|TRBV6-2/TRBV6-3|-|-
CASSWDSRNGGELFF
TGTGCCAGCAGTTGGGACTCGCGGAATGGCGGGGAGCTGTTTTTT
>TRBJ2-7|TRBV6-2/TRBV6-3|-|-
CASSYSEVTDEQYF
TGTGCCAGCAGTTACTCGGAAGTCACCGACGAGCAGTACTTC
>TRBJ2-3|TRBV10-3|-|TRBD2
CASRTSGVTDTQYF
TGTGCCTCCCGGACTAGCGGGGTCACAGATACGCAGTATTTT
>TRBJ2-5|TRBV9|few|-
CASSVGGRAAETQYF
TGTGCCAGCAGCGTAGGGGGCAGGGCGGCGGAGACCCAGTACTTC
>TRBJ2-1|TRBV6-2/TRBV6-3|many|TRBD2
CASSPVGGGESNEQFF
TGTGCCAGCAGCCCCGTCGGCGGGGGGGAGAGTAATGAGCAGTTCTTC
>TRBJ2-5|TRBV14|few|-
CASSPAGGQIRETQYF
TGTGCCAGCAGCCCCGCCGGGGGCCAAATTCGGGAGACCCAGTACTTC
>TRBJ2-2|TRBV7-8|few|-
CASTSGWQDGELFF
TGTGCCAGCACCTCAGGGTGGCAGGACGGGGAGCTGTTTTTT
>TRBJ1-1|TRBV6-1|few|-
CASRGGTEAAEAFF
TGTGCCAGCAGAGGGGGGACCGAGGCAGCTGAAGCTTTCTTT
>TRBJ2-7|TRBV18|few|-
CASSPTGTPPPEQYF
TGTGCCAGCTCACCTACCGGGACTCCCCCACCGGAGCAGTACTTC
>TRBJ2-7|TRBV12-3/TRBV12-4|few|-
CASSAGTIEQYF
TGTGCCAGCAGTGCCGGGACGATCGAGCAGTACTTC
>TRBJ1-1|TRBV7-8|few|-
CASSFSQLSNTEAFF
TGTGCCAGCAGCTTTAGTCAGCTCTCCAACACTGAAGCTTTCTTT
>TRBJ1-1|TRBV12-3/TRBV12-4|few|-
CASSHRQDEAFF
TGTGCCAGCAGTCACAGACAGGATGAAGCTTTCTTT
>TRBJ2-4|TRBV2|few|-
CASSDWDIQYF
TGTGCCAGCAGTGATTGGGACATTCAGTACTTC
>TRBJ2-2|TRBV6-5|-|-
CASSYMVGHTGELFF
TGTGCCAGCAGTTACATGGTGGGGCACACCGGGGAGCTGTTTTTT
>TRBJ2-3|TRBV5-1|few|TRBD2
CASRSLAASTDTQYF
TGCGCCAGCAGGTCTCTAGCGGCGTCCACAGATACGCAGTATTTT
>TRBJ1-1|TRBV18|few|TRBD1
CASSPRTGADTEAFF
TGTGCCAGCTCACCGAGGACAGGGGCAGACACTGAAGCTTTCTTT
>TRBJ2-7|TRBV20-1|few|-
CSASHPGSYEQYF
TGCAGTGCTTCCCATCCGGGCTCCTACGAGCAGTACTTC
>TRBJ2-5|TRBV5-6|few|-
CASSLNLKTQYF
TGTGCCAGCAGCTTGAATTTAAAGACCCAGTACTTC
>TRBJ2-6|TRBV9|-|TRBD2
CASSVAREGLTPGANVLTF
TGTGCCAGCAGCGTAGCCCGGGAGGGGTTGACTCCTGGGGCCAACGTCCTGACTTTC
>TRBJ2-2|TRBV7-2|-|TRBD2
CASSRITTSGSTGELFF
TGTGCCAGCAGCCGCATCACTACTAGCGGTTCCACCGGGGAGCTGTTTTTT
>TRBJ2-3|TRBV6-2/TRBV6-3|-|TRBD1
CASSNRGDTQYF
TGTGCCAGCAGTAACAGGGGCGATACGCAGTATTTT
>TRBJ2-1|TRBV18|few|-
CASSPEGLDYNEQFF
TGTGCCAGCTCACCAGAGGGGCTGGACTACAATGAGCAGTTCTTC
>TRBJ1-1|TRBV6-1|many|TRBD1
CASRTTGVSMNTEAFF
TGTGCCAGCAGGACAACAGGGGTTTCCATGAACACTGAAGCTTTCTTT
>TRBJ2-2|TRBV12-3/TRBV12-4|-|-
CASSLRTGNTGELFF
TGTGCCAGCAGTTTGAGGACGGGGAACACCGGGGAGCTGTTTTTT
>TRBJ2-2|TRBV14|many|-
CASSQSPTGELFF
TGTGCCAGCAGCCAGTCTCCCACCGGGGAGCTGTTTTTT
>TRBJ1-1|TRBV20-1|-|-
CSASGGMTEAFF
TGCAGTGCTAGCGGAGGGATGACTGAAGCTTTCTTT
>TRBJ1-1|TRBV12-3/TRBV12-4|-|TRBD1
CASSPGGPNTEAFF
TGTGCCAGCAGCCCAGGGGGACCGAACACTGAAGCTTTCTTT